This passage covers 5 T cell receptor beta chains from one sample sequenced in a study of cytomegalovirus exposure and HLA in healthy donors. Use of 60 Vbeta and 13 Jbeta primers characterized the PCR. Here immunoSEQ multiplex PCR was the method, and the copy in TCRdb shows in-frame clones only, minus some. The table shows 100,000 to 150,000 clones, with over 60% occurring only once. Material for sequencing was PBMCs. Every receptor here comes from a human donor in good health.

The V and J genes are TRBV2 and TRBJ2-7; D not certain. Germline V lookup: CDR1 SNHLY, CDR2 FYNNEI. The length of the CDR3 is 11 residues. The V end lost 6 bases, the J end lost 3 bases, and 6 bases lay between the germline ends. CDR3 DNA: TGTGCCAGCAGCGGGTACTACGAGCAGTACTTC. It encodes CASSGYYEQYF.

This clone was found a few times. V usage is TRBV2 and J usage is TRBJ1-1; D is possibly TRBD1 (5 bases). The CDR3 covers 14 residues. V gave up 7 bases and J gave up 0 bases, with 12 bases separating them. Per the germline V gene, CDR1 is SNHLY and CDR2 is FYNNEI. The CDR3 spells CASMMTAMNTEAFF. For the CDR3, the DNA is TGTGCCAGCATGATGACAGCCATGAACACTGAAGCTTTCTTT.

This chain joins TRBV28 and TRBJ2-7; TRBD1 might be the D (6 bases). This CDR3 spans 15 amino acids. Between the trimmed V and J ends, which lost 6 bases and 6 bases, there was a span of 21 bases. Per germline, CDR1 MDHEN and CDR2 SYDVKM. CDR3 DNA sequence: TGTGCCAGCAGGACCCTGACAGGAAAGGGGTTCGAGCAGTACTTC. This encodes CASRTLTGKGFEQYF.

V gene TRBV5-1 combines with J gene TRBJ2-7; 7 bases line up with TRBD2. CDR1 and CDR2 from the germline V gene are SGHRS and YFSETQ. The CDR3 consists of 14 residues. The ends lost 4 bases at V and 5 bases at J; junction bases unmatched: 9. For the CDR3, the DNA is TGCGCCAGCAGCGGAAGGTGGGGGGGACACGAGCAGTACTTC. Protein sequence: CASSGRWGGHEQYF.

The V call is TRBV30, the J call TRBJ2-7; TRBD1 is a possible D gene (6 bases). Germline V gives CDR1 GTSNPN, CDR2 SVGIG (reference sequence). The CDR3 has 15 residues. The germline V and J ends were trimmed by 0 bases and 5 bases, with 17 bases remaining between them. The CDR3 protein is CAWSVPGQGIDEQYF. CDR3 DNA sequence: TGTGCCTGGAGTGTACCTGGGCAGGGGATAGACGAGCAGTACTTC. Looking up the rest from reference TRBV30 and TRBJ2-7 gives the full variable domain: SQTIHQWPATLVQPVGSPLSLECTVEGTSNPNLYWYRQAAGRGLQLLFYSVGIGQISSEVPQNLSASRPQDRQFILSSKKLLLSDSGFYLCAWSVPGQGIDEQYFGPGTRLTVT.